Listed below are T cell receptor beta chains from one sample, sequenced in a study of T-cell memory formation after mild COVID-19. From the 5' RACE reads, TCRdb called clonotypes with MiXCR, one entry per CDR3 protein. The sample yields some 270,000 distinct CDR3 sequences, approximately 15% seen once. The specimen was PBMCs or a T cell subset sorted from them (not recorded which). The origin of the receptors is an adult woman who had mild COVID-19 (a few samples of this study predate the infection). Cell type and time point are not known. Each CDR3 is given with its conserved first and last residue. Fields, in order: J gene, V gene, D gene, clone size, CDR3 protein, CDR3 DNA. The D gene is left open where the match is weak. The size field is filled for only some rows; it gives once, few, many or a size class.

J: TRBJ2-1; V: TRBV7-9; D: TRBD2; size: .; CDR3: CASSLASGIDEQFF; DNA: TGTGCCAGCAGCTTAGCCAGCGGGATAGATGAGCAGTTCTTC
J: TRBJ2-5; V: TRBV29-1; D: TRBD1; size: .; CDR3: CSVETGVQTQYF; DNA: TGCAGCGTGGAAACAGGGGTCCAGACCCAGTACTTC
J: TRBJ2-2; V: TRBV4-2; D: .; size: .; CDR3: CASSQDSGRGGTGELFF; DNA: TGTGCCAGCAGCCAAGATTCGGGAAGGGGTGGCACCGGGGAGCTGTTTTTT
J: TRBJ2-2; V: TRBV30; D: TRBD1; size: .; CDR3: CAWSEQGATGELFF; DNA: TGTGCCTGGAGTGAACAGGGGGCGACCGGGGAGCTGTTTTTT
J: TRBJ2-7; V: TRBV14; D: TRBD2; size: few; CDR3: CASRSSGGREQYF; DNA: TGTGCCAGCAGGTCTAGCGGGGGTCGCGAGCAGTACTTC
J: TRBJ1-1; V: TRBV5-5; D: TRBD1; size: few; CDR3: CASSLVVSTGLLNTEAFF; DNA: TGTGCCAGCAGCTTGGTGGTGTCGACAGGGCTATTGAACACTGAAGCTTTCTTT
J: TRBJ1-2; V: TRBV15; D: .; size: .; CDR3: CATSRDLGGYTF; DNA: TGTGCCACCAGCAGAGATCTGGGTGGCTACACCTTC
J: TRBJ2-5; V: TRBV29-1; D: .; size: few; CDR3: CSVARQWQETQYF; DNA: TGCAGCGTCGCCCGACAATGGCAAGAGACCCAGTACTTC
J: TRBJ2-3; V: TRBV24-1; D: TRBD1; size: .; CDR3: CATSDRTGGTDTQYF; DNA: TGTGCCACCAGTGACCGGACAGGCGGCACAGATACGCAGTATTTT
J: TRBJ2-3; V: TRBV9; D: .; size: .; CDR3: CASSPRRDSDTQYF; DNA: TGTGCCAGCAGCCCGCGAAGGGATTCAGATACGCAGTATTTT
J: TRBJ2-7; V: TRBV7-9; D: TRBD1; size: .; CDR3: CASTDSGTGGREQYF; DNA: TGTGCCAGCACCGATTCCGGGACAGGGGGCCGCGAGCAGTACTTC
J: TRBJ1-1; V: TRBV12-3/TRBV12-4; D: .; size: .; CDR3: CASSFGMNTEAFF; DNA: TGTGCCAGCAGTTTTGGCATGAACACTGAAGCTTTCTTT
J: TRBJ2-3; V: TRBV29-1; D: .; size: few; CDR3: CSVAKQEHTQYF; DNA: TGCAGCGTCGCTAAACAGGAACATACGCAGTATTTT
J: TRBJ2-2; V: TRBV7-2; D: .; size: .; CDR3: CASSLFGGSATGELFF; DNA: TGTGCCAGCAGCTTATTTGGTGGGAGTGCCACCGGGGAGCTGTTTTTT
J: TRBJ2-7; V: TRBV15; D: .; size: few; CDR3: CATSRVAGPQAYEQYF; DNA: TGTGCCACCAGCAGAGTGGCGGGTCCGCAAGCCTACGAGCAGTACTTC